A selection of T cell receptor beta chains follows, all from one sample in a study of glioma-infiltrating T cells after dendritic cell vaccination. The method was immunoSEQ multiplex PCR; TCRdb's version includes in-frame clones alone and lacks a portion of them. The sample contains roughly 60,000 clones, roughly 86% of which appear only once. The sample in question was blood, obtained after dendritic cell vaccination. The receptors stem from a human donor with glioblastoma. Each CDR3 is given with its conserved first and last residue. The D gene is left open where the match is weak. Not all rows give a size; the values are once, few, many and, for expanded clones, a class.

TRBD1	few	TRBV7-6	TRBJ1-2	CASSEKQGANGYTF	TGTGCCAGCAGCGAGAAACAGGGGGCCAATGGCTACACCTTC
TRBD2	-	TRBV15	TRBJ2-2	CATSGALAGAWTGELFF	TGTGCCACTTCAGGGGCACTAGCGGGAGCGTGGACCGGGGAGCTGTTTTTT
TRBD1	-	TRBV11-3	TRBJ1-2	CASSLGDRERGYTF	TGTGCCAGCAGCTTAGGGGACAGGGAAAGAGGCTACACCTTC
TRBD1	-	TRBV7-9	TRBJ1-4	CASRRTGADEKLFF	TGTGCCAGCAGACGGACAGGGGCCGATGAAAAACTGTTTTTT
-	-	TRBV2	TRBJ1-3	CASRAGVQFGNTIYF	TGTGCCAGCAGGGCAGGGGTCCAATTTGGAAACACCATATATTTT
-	-	TRBV6-5	TRBJ2-2	CATQPPKPNTGELFF	TGTGCCACCCAACCACCTAAACCGAACACCGGGGAGCTGTTTTTT
-	once	TRBV7-2	TRBJ1-2	CASSSTPASAANYGYTF	TGTGCCAGCAGCTCAACCCCAGCCTCGGCGGCTAACTATGGCTACACCTTC
-	-	TRBV5-1	TRBJ2-2	CASSLVVGHTGELFF	TGCGCCAGCAGCTTGGTAGTTGGGCACACCGGGGAGCTGTTTTTT
-	-	TRBV7-8	TRBJ1-2	CASSRGVGSGYGYTF	TGTGCCAGCAGCCGGGGGGTGGGCTCGGGCTATGGCTACACCTTC
TRBD2	-	TRBV30	TRBJ2-1	CAWSVWTSGNNEQFF	TGTGCCTGGAGTGTATGGACTAGCGGAAACAATGAGCAGTTCTTC
-	-	TRBV27	TRBJ1-4	CASSFLGATNEKLFF	TGTGCCAGCAGTTTCCTCGGGGCAACTAATGAAAAACTGTTTTTT
-	-	TRBV6-5	TRBJ2-7	CASSYEARGVNEQYF	TGTGCCAGCAGTTACGAGGCCAGGGGAGTCAACGAGCAGTACTTC
TRBD1	-	TRBV29-1	TRBJ1-2	CSVSSTGAGGYTF	TGCAGCGTCTCCTCAACAGGGGCGGGCGGCTACACCTTC
TRBD1	-	TRBV4-3	TRBJ2-3	CASSQGTGGTDTQYF	TGCGCCAGCAGCCAAGGCACAGGGGGCACAGATACGCAGTATTTT
TRBD2	few	TRBV30	TRBJ2-1	CAWSPISAGGHISEQFF	TGTGCCTGGAGTCCTATATCCGCGGGAGGGCACATCAGTGAGCAGTTCTTC
-	-	TRBV4-3	TRBJ1-4	CASSQDRLEWGQTNEKLFF	TGCGCCAGCAGCCAAGATCGCCTTGAGTGGGGGCAGACTAATGAAAAACTGTTTTTT
-	-	TRBV30	TRBJ2-5	CAWNHRETQYF	TGTGCCTGGAATCACCGGGAGACCCAGTACTTC
-	-	TRBV6-5	TRBJ1-2	CASRDTPNYGYTF	TGTGCCAGCAGGGACACCCCTAACTATGGCTACACCTTC
-	few	TRBV11-2	TRBJ1-1	CASRAGTEAFF	TGTGCCAGCAGGGCGGGTACTGAAGCTTTCTTT
TRBD2	-	TRBV30	TRBJ2-7	CAWSIGGAYEQYF	TGTGCCTGGTCAATCGGGGGGGCCTACGAGCAGTACTTC
-	-	TRBV5-5	TRBJ1-5	CASSLLFAGAYQPQHF	TGTGCCAGCAGCTTGCTTTTTGCGGGGGCCTATCAGCCCCAGCATTTT
-	-	TRBV9	TRBJ2-1	CASSAPIRDRSSHEQFF	TGTGCCAGCAGCGCCCCTATCAGGGATAGGAGTAGTCATGAGCAGTTCTTC
-	-	TRBV11-3	TRBJ1-2	CASSLEENRYGYTF	TGTGCCAGCAGCTTAGAGGAGAACCGGTATGGCTACACCTTC
TRBD1	-	TRBV10-3	TRBJ2-7	CAIRRTGRNASYEQYF	TGTGCCATCAGGCGGACAGGGCGTAATGCTTCCTACGAGCAGTACTTC
-	few	TRBV6-1	TRBJ2-3	CASTEGRGGDTQYF	TGTGCCAGCACCGAGGGCAGGGGTGGAGATACGCAGTATTTT
-	-	TRBV7-2	TRBJ2-3	CASSFQDTSTDTQYF	TGTGCCAGCAGTTTTCAAGACACCTCCACAGATACGCAGTATTTT
TRBD2	-	TRBV19	TRBJ2-3	CASSQTSGSMDTQYF	TGTGCCAGTAGTCAAACTAGCGGGAGCATGGATACGCAGTATTTT
-	-	TRBV19	TRBJ1-2	CASSIAQANYGYTF	TGTGCCAGTAGTATCGCCCAGGCTAACTATGGCTACACCTTC
TRBD2	-	TRBV5-6	TRBJ2-1	CASSFLAGGPSEQFF	TGTGCCAGCAGCTTTCTAGCGGGAGGGCCGAGTGAGCAGTTCTTC
-	once	TRBV4-1	TRBJ2-7	CASSQETTGYSEQYF	TGCGCCAGCAGCCAAGAGACTACAGGGTATTCCGAGCAGTACTTC
-	-	TRBV14	TRBJ1-2	CASSQEHSGYTF	TGTGCCAGCAGCCAAGAACATTCGGGCTACACCTTC
TRBD1	-	TRBV6-1	TRBJ1-1	CASSVGTVEAFF	TGTGCCAGCAGTGTCGGGACAGTTGAAGCTTTCTTT
-	few	TRBV7-2	TRBJ2-2	CASSLTTGNTGELFF	TGTGCCAGCAGCTTAACTACGGGGAACACCGGGGAGCTGTTTTTT
TRBD2	-	TRBV2	TRBJ2-1	CASRYTSGGSDEQFF	TGTGCCAGCAGATACACTAGCGGGGGAAGCGATGAGCAGTTCTTC
TRBD1	-	TRBV6-5	TRBJ2-7	CASSTPQGASYEQYF	TGTGCCAGCAGTACACCTCAGGGGGCCTCCTACGAGCAGTACTTC
TRBD1	-	TRBV7-8	TRBJ1-2	CASSQTGGNAYGYTF	TGTGCCAGCAGCCAAACAGGGGGAAACGCCTATGGCTACACCTTC
-	few	TRBV7-6	TRBJ1-1	CASSFPGNTEAFF	TGTGCCAGCAGCTTTCCGGGGAACACTGAAGCTTTCTTT
TRBD1	-	TRBV7-9	TRBJ1-1	CASSSRRDRGLWTEAFF	TGTGCCAGCAGCTCCAGGCGGGACAGGGGGCTATGGACTGAAGCTTTCTTT
TRBD2	-	TRBV7-9	TRBJ2-7	CASSLSGGIGSYEQYF	TGTGCCAGCAGCTTAAGCGGGGGGATCGGATCCTACGAGCAGTACTTC
-	-	TRBV4-1	TRBJ2-2	CASSQGPGGPGELFF	TGCGCCAGCAGCCAAGGACCTGGGGGCCCCGGGGAGCTGTTTTTT
-	-	TRBV7-6	TRBJ1-3	CASSLGAGGNTIYF	TGTGCCAGCAGCTTAGGGGCCGGCGGAAACACCATATATTTT
TRBD1	once	TRBV14	TRBJ2-1	CASSPVGTGGRGNEQFF	TGTGCCAGCAGCCCCGTGGGGACAGGGGGACGAGGCAATGAGCAGTTCTTC
-	-	TRBV5-5	TRBJ2-3	CASSLAQSTDTQYF	TGTGCCAGCAGCTTGGCGCAGAGCACAGATACGCAGTATTTT
-	few	TRBV29-1	TRBJ2-1	CSVVGANYNEQFF	TGCAGCGTTGTAGGGGCGAACTACAATGAGCAGTTCTTC
-	few	TRBV6-4	TRBJ2-7	CASSGWSYEQYF	TGTGCCAGCAGTGGTTGGAGTTACGAGCAGTACTTC
TRBD1	-	TRBV7-9	TRBJ1-6	CASSSGDRNSPLHF	TGTGCCAGCAGCTCTGGGGACAGGAATTCACCCCTCCACTTT
-	medium-sized	TRBV4-3	TRBJ2-6	CASSQDSARGANVLTF	TGCGCCAGCAGCCAAGATTCAGCCAGGGGGGCCAACGTCCTGACTTTC
-	-	TRBV6-1	TRBJ2-3	CASSESGDTQYF	TGTGCCAGCAGTGAATCAGGAGATACGCAGTATTTT
-	-	TRBV4-1	TRBJ1-2	CASSQVEIGGFYGYTF	TGCGCCAGCAGCCAAGTGGAAATTGGGGGCTTTTATGGCTACACCTTC